The 26 T cell receptor beta chains reported below all come from one sample, sequenced in a study of identical twins. TCRdb itself ran the 5' RACE reads through MiXCR, one entry per CDR3 protein. This sample has some 900,000 distinct CDR3 sequences, with around 12% found just once. These same records also appear under a second study, on yellow fever vaccine responses in identical twins.

The sample consisted of PBMCs. All receptors come from a woman in her late teens or twenties in good health.

This clonotype has just a few counts. V usage is TRBV5-1 and J usage is TRBJ1-2, with a weak D call TRBD1 (5 bases). This CDR3 contains 13 residues. Germline values: CDR1 SGHRS, CDR2 YFSETQ. Between the trimmed V and J ends, which lost 2 bases and 12 bases, there was a span of 17 bases. CDR3 sequence (DNA): TGCGCCAGCAGCTTAGGGGAGGCTTGGTCTCACACCTTC. It is translated as CASSLGEAWSHTF.

The J gene is TRBJ2-2, the V gene TRBV7-7; 12 positions match TRBD2. The germline V gene has CDR1 SSHAT and CDR2 FNYEAQ (reference sequence). This CDR3 spans 16 amino acids. With 5 bases clipped from V and 3 bases from J, the junction kept 4 bases outside the gene matches. In nucleotides, the CDR3 is TGTGCCAGCAGCCCCGGACTAGCGGGGTACACCGGGGAGCTGTTTTTT. Amino acids: CASSPGLAGYTGELFF.

A few counts support this clonotype. The chain links TRBV6-5 to TRBJ1-6; perhaps TRBD1 as D (5 bases). Trimming pared 0 bases from V and 9 bases from J, leaving 12 bases between. CDR1 and CDR2 (germline): MNHEY, SVGAGI. This CDR3 has 15 amino acids. The CDR3 nucleotides read TGTGCCAGCAGTTACTCGTCAGGGAAGTTTTCACCCCTCCACTTT. Residues: CASSYSSGKFSPLHF.

Comments on this clonotype: A single base separates this from a much larger clone, so it may be a read error. V is TRBV11-2 and J is TRBJ2-1, with D perhaps TRBD2 (6 bases). V lost 5 bases and J lost 4, with 15 bases in between. Germline V gene lookup returns CDR1 SGHAT and CDR2 FQNNGV. The CDR3 extends over 15 amino acids. The CDR3 nucleotides read TGTGCCAGCAGCCCCCGGGTAGCGGAATACAATGAGCAGTTCTTC. Its translation: CASSPRVAEYNEQFF.

The chain uses TRBV10-3 and TRBJ2-2; D remains unclear. The CDR3 has 12 amino acids. Germline CDR1 and CDR2: ENHRY and SYGVKD. The V gene lost 6 bases and the J gene lost 4 bases, with 6 bases spanning the gap. The CDR3 sequence: CAIRRSTGELFF. In DNA form, the CDR3 reads TGTGCCATCAGAAGATCCACCGGGGAGCTGTTTTTT.

V usage is TRBV13 and J usage is TRBJ1-2, with 8 bases identical to TRBD1. V lost 5 bases and J lost 6; bases outside the gene matches: 8. Germline-derived CDR1 and CDR2 are PRHDT and FYEKMQ (reference sequence). The CDR3 consists of 14 residues. CDR3: CASSGNGQGNGYTF. Written as DNA, the CDR3 is TGTGCCAGCAGCGGAAACGGACAGGGAAATGGCTACACCTTC.

This clonotype was picked up many times. The J gene is TRBJ2-1, the V gene TRBV12-3 or TRBV12-4, with 9 bases matching TRBD2. V was pared by 6 bases and J by 9 bases, with 6 bases of the junction left unmatched. CDR3 length: 13 residues. This chain's CDR3 is CASRSGGRVEQFF. The CDR3, as DNA: TGTGCCAGCAGATCGGGCGGGAGGGTTGAGCAGTTCTTC.

This clonotype was picked up a small number of times. The V and J genes are TRBV9 and TRBJ1-6, with D unresolved. Germline V gives CDR1 SGDLS, CDR2 YYNGEE. The CDR3 has 13 amino acids. V lost 4 bases and J lost 9, with 11 bases in between. This chain's CDR3 is CASSRVVGSPLHF. CDR3 nucleotide sequence: TGTGCCAGCAGCAGGGTGGTGGGTTCACCCCTCCACTTT.

There are a few counts of this clonotype. The chain recombines TRBV2 with TRBJ2-3, with 7 bases matching TRBD1. The junction had 7 bases not matched to a gene; V was cut back by 10 bases and J by 6 bases. CDR1 and CDR2 (germline): SNHLY, FYNNEI. The CDR3 contains 12 residues. The CDR3 here is CATRQGGDTQYF. For the CDR3, the DNA is TGTGCCACCAGACAGGGCGGGGATACGCAGTATTTT.

This rearrangement joins TRBV4-1 to TRBJ1-1, with a possible D match to TRBD1 (6 bases). The CDR3 is 15 residues long. CDR1 is MGHRA, CDR2 YSYEKL, per germline. The ends were cut back, 1 base at V and 1 base at J, with 10 bases in the middle. The CDR3 bases are TGCGCCAGCAGCCAAGTGCCAGGGGCGAACACTGAAGCTTTCTTT. It codes for CASSQVPGANTEAFF.

This clonotype was observed a handful of times. The rearrangement joins TRBV18 to TRBJ1-2; D ambiguous. There are 13 residues in the CDR3. The germline CDR1 and CDR2 sequences are KGHSH and LQKENI. Trimming shortened V by 2 bases and J by 2 bases, and 6 bases separated the two germline ends. CDR3 coding DNA: TGTGCCAGCTCACCAAACAGCAACTATGGCTACACCTTC. Protein product: CASSPNSNYGYTF.

The sample holds a few counts of this clonotype. The rearrangement uses TRBV20-1 and TRBJ2-7; unclear D gene. Per the germline V gene, CDR1 is DFQATT and CDR2 is SNEGSKA (reference sequence). The ends were cut back, 0 bases at V and 0 bases at J, with 15 bases in the middle. The CDR3 extends over 16 amino acids. The CDR3 nucleotides read TGCAGTGCTAGAGAACTTCCTTCCCCGAGCTCCTACGAGCAGTACTTC. Protein sequence: CSARELPSPSSYEQYF.

The chain links TRBV20-1 to TRBJ2-1; a possible D gene is TRBD2 (6 bases). The germline V and J ends were trimmed by 0 bases and 10 bases, with 25 bases remaining between them. CDR1 is DFQATT and CDR2 is SNEGSKA in the germline V gene (reference sequence). This CDR3 region has 17 residues. CDR3 loop: CSAREKGEADHFWEQFF. The CDR3 DNA sequence: TGCAGTGCTAGAGAGAAAGGGGAGGCGGACCATTTCTGGGAGCAGTTCTTC.

The V call is TRBV7-6, the J call TRBJ2-1; 7 positions agree with TRBD2. Trimming took 5 bases from V and 5 from J; bases not matched to a gene: 9. Germline CDR1 and CDR2: SGHVS and FNYEAQ. The CDR3 extends over 15 amino acids. CDR3 amino acids: CASSISGTGDNEQFF. CDR3 nucleotides: TGTGCCAGCAGCATAAGCGGGACGGGAGACAATGAGCAGTTCTTC.

As regards this clonotype: At one of its ends the junction is not consistent with the germline gene, which may arise from a read error. The gene calls are TRBV11-2 and TRBJ2-5, with 8 positions matching TRBD1. CDR1 and CDR2 (germline): SGHAT, FQNNGV. The CDR3 loop spans 15 amino acids. CDR3 amino acids: CACSLTGGLQETQYF. The CDR3 nucleotides are TGTGCCTGCAGCCTAACAGGGGGTTTGCAAGAGACCCAGTACTTC.

The sample holds a few counts of this clonotype. The chain recombines TRBV14 with TRBJ2-7, with D possibly being TRBD1 (6 bases). This CDR3 comprises 15 residues. V was cut by 6 bases and J by 5 bases, with 20 bases left in between. Germline CDR1 SGHDN, CDR2 FVKESK. DNA for the CDR3: TGTGCCAGCAGGATTACCGGGACAAAGGCCCACGAGCAGTACTTC. It encodes CASRITGTKAHEQYF. Full variable domain (outside the CDR3, taken from reference TRBV14 and TRBJ2-7): EAGVTQFPSHSVIEKGQTVTLRCDPISGHDNLYWYRRVMGKEIKFLLHFVKESKQDESGMPNNRFLAERTGGTYSTLKVQPAELEDSGVYFCASRITGTKAHEQYFGPGTRLTVT.

This clonotype has more than one count but fewer than ten. The J gene is TRBJ2-1, the V gene TRBV6-5; 9 nucleotides agree with TRBD1. This CDR3 is built from 18 residues. The germline V gene encodes CDR1 MNHEY and CDR2 SVGAGI. With V trimmed by 4 bases and J by 8 bases, 18 bases remained unmatched. CDR3 DNA sequence: TGTGCCAGCAGTTCCCGGGACAGGGCCAGGGCTGCGGGCGATGAGCAGTTCTTC. Protein sequence: CASSSRDRARAAGDEQFF.

The chain joins TRBV2 to TRBJ2-1; 9 bases fit TRBD1. J gave up 7 bases and V 7 bases, and 8 bases lay outside the gene matches. This CDR3 is built from 14 residues. Germline-derived CDR1 and CDR2 are SNHLY and FYNNEI. CDR3 region: CASNADRGTNEQFF. The CDR3 nucleotides read TGTGCCAGCAACGCGGACAGGGGAACGAATGAGCAGTTCTTC.

This clonotype was picked up a small number of times. The V and J genes are TRBV7-2 and TRBJ2-3; 14 bases align to TRBD2. V trimming: 4 bases; J trimming: 5 bases; junction bases outside the gene matches: 8. Germline loops: CDR1 SGHTA, CDR2 FQGNSA. CDR3 length: 17 amino acids. The CDR3 loop is CASSSGLAGGMGDTQYF. CDR3 DNA: TGTGCCAGCAGCTCCGGACTAGCGGGAGGTATGGGAGATACGCAGTATTTT.

This clonotype was seen many times. This chain links TRBV6-1 with TRBJ1-5; 8 nucleotides align to TRBD1. Per the germline V gene, CDR1 is MNHNS and CDR2 is SASEGT. Trimming took 5 bases from V and 2 from J; bases not matched to a gene: 5. This CDR3 comprises 15 residues. The CDR3 protein is CASSPGTGRNQPQHF. For the CDR3, the DNA is TGTGCCAGCAGTCCCGGGACAGGACGCAATCAGCCCCAGCATTTT.

V is TRBV20-1 and J is TRBJ2-7; 10 bases are shared with TRBD2. With 0 bases clipped from V and 3 bases from J, the junction kept 2 bases outside the gene matches. The V gene's germline CDR1 is DFQATT and CDR2 SNEGSKA (reference sequence). The CDR3 has 14 amino acids. The CDR3 DNA follows: TGCAGTGCTAGAGAGAGGACTAGCGGCTACGAGCAGTACTTC. Translating gives CSARERTSGYEQYF.

V is TRBV28 and J is TRBJ2-3, with D possibly being TRBD1 (7 bases). V dropped 7 bases and J dropped 1 base, with 15 bases sitting between them. The CDR3 is 15 residues long. CDR1 MDHEN and CDR2 SYDVKM come from the germline V gene. The DNA of the CDR3 is TGTGCCAGCACCAGCGCAGGGGGGCGCACAGATACGCAGTATTTT. The encoded protein is CASTSAGGRTDTQYF.

The V call is TRBV5-1, the J call TRBJ2-3; D possibly matches TRBD1 or TRBD2 (5 bases each). This CDR3 comprises 16 residues. Germline-derived CDR1 and CDR2 are SGHRS and YFSETQ. V lost 3 bases to trimming and J lost 2 bases, with 16 bases between them. The CDR3 coding sequence is TGCGCCAGCAGCTGGGGGACCCTAGGGGTCACAGATACGCAGTATTTT. Translation gives CASSWGTLGVTDTQYF.

This clonotype showed up just a few times. The V gene is TRBV5-1, the J gene TRBJ2-7, with D perhaps matching TRBD1 (6 bases). V lost 0 bases, J lost 2 bases, and 15 bases lay in between. This CDR3 is built from 16 residues. Germline V gene sequence: CDR1 SGHRS, CDR2 YFSETQ. The CDR3, as DNA: TGCGCCAGCAGCTTGGCTAAAGACAGGAGCGCCTACGAGCAGTACTTC. As protein: CASSLAKDRSAYEQYF.

This clonotype was found a few times. This chain uses TRBV5-1 with TRBJ2-2, with D unresolved. This CDR3 is built from 13 residues. Per the germline V gene, CDR1 is SGHRS and CDR2 is YFSETQ. V lost 4 bases and J lost 7, with 11 bases in between. The CDR3 spells CASSPAFGGELFF. The DNA of the CDR3 is TGCGCCAGCAGCCCGGCTTTCGGCGGGGAGCTGTTTTTT. The full variable domain, with the rest looked up from reference TRBV5-1 and TRBJ2-2, is KAGVTQTPRYLIKTRGQQVTLSCSPISGHRSVSWYQQTPGQGLQFLFEYFSETQRNKGNFPGRFSGRQFSNSRSEMNVSTLELGDSALYLCASSPAFGGELFFGEGSRLTVL.

This rearrangement joins TRBV6-5 to TRBJ1-1; 7 nucleotides match TRBD1. There are 15 residues in the CDR3. Germline CDR1 is MNHEY and CDR2 is SVGAGI. V lost 2 bases to trimming and J lost 3 bases; unmatched junction nucleotides: 6. The CDR3 sequence is CASSYTKTGHTEAFF. For the CDR3, the DNA is TGTGCCAGCAGTTACACTAAGACAGGGCACACTGAAGCTTTCTTT.